The source of this T cell receptor beta chain is a study of Ad26.COV2.S vaccination and SARS-CoV-2 variants. Overall study context: In the study, Ad26.COV2.S was injected intramuscularly once, or twice 56 days apart.

Treatment defined: 15 to 20 received Ad26.COV2.S at low or high dose, single or two shots; 5 received placebo; per-sample allocation not given. Day 63 after the first injection of vaccine or placebo was the sampling time. This clone was seen just once. Assay: immunoSEQ multiplex PCR; the TCRdb copy retains only in-frame clones and omits some. The sample includes 380,000 or so clones, roughly 89% seen only once; the top ten take approximately 5%. The length of the CDR3 is 11 residues. Germline loops: CDR1 SQVTM, CDR2 ANQGSEA. Trimming removed 4 bases at V and 4 bases at J, with 8 bases between. The specimen was peripheral blood, collected in a trial of Ad26.COV2.S vaccine versus placebo. V usage is TRBV29-1 and J usage is TRBJ2-7; D is ambiguous. The source is a person between 18 and 60 years old who received the Ad26.COV2.S COVID-19 vaccine or a placebo. The CDR3 bases are TGCAGCGTTGGATGGACGTACGAGCAGTACTTC. Its translation: CSVGWTYEQYF.